This entry features one T cell receptor beta chain sequence. Its antigen is not identified. Libraries were prepared by immunoSEQ multiplex PCR; TCRdb keeps only in-frame clonotypes and omits some of them. The sample holds some 600,000 clones, around 96% seen once. This entry belongs to a study of shared clonotypes between healthy human individuals. General observations from the study: Deeper or shallower sequencing was expected to change how clonotypes are shared among donors. Larger estimated richness was generally recorded for naive subsets relative to memory subsets.

V lost 3 bases, J lost 2 bases, and 3 bases stayed unmatched. CDR1 and CDR2 from the germline V gene are MNHEY and SMNVEV (reference sequence). This CDR3 is built from 16 residues. Naive CD8 isolation took CD45RO-negative cells positively selected for CCR7 and excluded terminally differentiated effector memory CD45RA+ cells. The healthy adult donors were HIV-negative and reported no recent acute infections or vaccinations. Adults of Caucasian background living in Nashville, Tennessee made up all donors. The V gene is TRBV27, the J gene TRBJ2-7, with 14 bases that match TRBD2. The sequencing input was naive CD8+ T cells sorted from blood. The source is a woman aged 25 to 39 in good health. The CDR3 here is CASSFGTSGSTYEQYF. The CDR3 nucleotides are TGTGCCAGCAGTTTCGGGACTAGCGGGAGTACCTACGAGCAGTACTTC.